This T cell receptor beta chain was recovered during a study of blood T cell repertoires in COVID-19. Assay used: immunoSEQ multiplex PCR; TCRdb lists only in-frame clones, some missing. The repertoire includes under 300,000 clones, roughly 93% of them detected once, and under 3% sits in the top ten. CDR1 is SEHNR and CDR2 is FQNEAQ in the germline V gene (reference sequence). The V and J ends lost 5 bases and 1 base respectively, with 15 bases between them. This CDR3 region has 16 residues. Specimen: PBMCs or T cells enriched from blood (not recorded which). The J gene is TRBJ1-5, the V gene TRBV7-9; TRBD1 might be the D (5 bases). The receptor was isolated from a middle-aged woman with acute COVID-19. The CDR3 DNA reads TGTGCCAGCAGCGATTCTCAGGGTCTGAGCAATCAGCCCCAGCATTTT. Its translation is CASSDSQGLSNQPQHF.